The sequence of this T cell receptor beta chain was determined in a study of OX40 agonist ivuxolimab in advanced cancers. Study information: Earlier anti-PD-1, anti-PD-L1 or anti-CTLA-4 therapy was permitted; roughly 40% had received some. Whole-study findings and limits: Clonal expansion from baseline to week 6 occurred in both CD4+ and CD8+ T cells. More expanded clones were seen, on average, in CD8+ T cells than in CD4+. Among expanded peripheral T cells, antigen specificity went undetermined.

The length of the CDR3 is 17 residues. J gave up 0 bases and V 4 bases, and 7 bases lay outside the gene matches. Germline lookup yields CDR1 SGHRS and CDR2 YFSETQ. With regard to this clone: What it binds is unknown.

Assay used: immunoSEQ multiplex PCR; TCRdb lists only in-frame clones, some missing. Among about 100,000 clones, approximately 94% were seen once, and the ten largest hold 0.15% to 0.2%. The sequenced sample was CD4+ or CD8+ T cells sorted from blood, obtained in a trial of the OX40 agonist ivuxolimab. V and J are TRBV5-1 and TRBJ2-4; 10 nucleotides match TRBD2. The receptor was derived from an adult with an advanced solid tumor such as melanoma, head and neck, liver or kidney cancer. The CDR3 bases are TGCGCCAGCAGCGTGACTAGCGGGTTACAAGCCAAAAACATTCAGTACTTC. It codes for CASSVTSGLQAKNIQYF. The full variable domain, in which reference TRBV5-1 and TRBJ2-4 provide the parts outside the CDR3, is KAGVTQTPRYLIKTRGQQVTLSCSPISGHRSVSWYQQTPGQGLQFLFEYFSETQRNKGNFPGRFSGRQFSNSRSEMNVSTLELGDSALYLCASSVTSGLQAKNIQYFGAGTRLSVL.